The 14 T cell receptor beta chains presented below share a single source sample, sequenced in a study of T cell clones after liver transplantation. Measured with immunoSEQ multiplex PCR; TCRdb has only the in-frame clones, and not every one. The sample carries 50,000 to 55,000 clones, over 65% recorded once. Specimen: CD4+ T cells from blood, collected roughly 55 months after liver transplant. The source of these receptors is a human patient who received a liver transplant. Some T cells may be supplied by the graft donor.

This clone was observed a few times. The chain is built from TRBV19 and TRBJ2-3; 8 bases line up with TRBD2. V shed 6 bases and J 4 bases; nucleotides not matched to a gene: 9. This CDR3 region has 15 residues. The germline V gene has CDR1 LNHDA and CDR2 SQIVND (reference sequence). The CDR3 nucleotides are TGTGCCAGTAGCGGGGGGGCTGGAGTTGCAGATACGCAGTATTTT. It yields the protein CASSGGAGVADTQYF. Supplemented by reference TRBV19 and TRBJ2-3, the full variable domain reads DGGITQSPKYLFRKEGQNVTLSCEQNLNHDAMYWYRQDPGQGLRLIYYSQIVNDFQKGDIAEGYSVSREKKESFPLTVTSAQKNPTAFYLCASSGGAGVADTQYFGPGTRLTVL.

The chain uses TRBV29-1 and TRBJ2-7, with a possible D match to TRBD1 (6 bases). The CDR3 runs to 13 residues. The V end lost 6 bases, the J end lost 5 bases, and 17 bases lay between the germline ends. Germline V gene lookup returns CDR1 SQVTM and CDR2 ANQGSEA. CDR3 DNA sequence: TGCAGCGTCGCCTCTTCAGGGGCCCACGAGCAGTACTTC. It yields the protein CSVASSGAHEQYF.

The rearrangement uses TRBV9 and TRBJ2-4; maybe TRBD1 (6 bases). The CDR3 sequence is 16 residues long. V gave up 3 bases and J gave up 7 bases, with 20 bases separating them. The germline V gene encodes CDR1 SGDLS and CDR2 YYNGEE. This CDR3 is CASSAPRATGNNIQYF. DNA of the CDR3: TGTGCCAGCAGCGCGCCCAGGGCCACAGGGAATAACATTCAGTACTTC. The whole variable domain, filled in from reference TRBV9 and TRBJ2-4, reads DSGVTQTPKHLITATGQRVTLRCSPRSGDLSVYWYQQSLDQGLQFLIQYYNGEERAKGNILERFSAQQFPDLHSELNLSSLELGDSALYFCASSAPRATGNNIQYFGAGTRLSVL.

This rearrangement joins TRBV28 to TRBJ2-7, with unresolved D. CDR3 length: 15 amino acids. V lost 8 bases and J 1 base, leaving 18 bases between the germline ends. The germline V gene has CDR1 MDHEN and CDR2 SYDVKM. The CDR3 region is CASSQSWGSSYEQYF. CDR3 bases: TGTGCCAGCTCTCAATCGTGGGGATCGTCCTACGAGCAGTACTTC. Combining the CDR3 with reference TRBV28 and TRBJ2-7 gives the whole variable domain DVKVTQSSRYLVKRTGEKVFLECVQDMDHENMFWYRQDPGLGLRLIYFSYDVKMKEKGDIPEGYSVSREKKERFSLILESASTNQTSMYLCASSQSWGSSYEQYFGPGTRLTVT.

The chain is built from TRBV6-5 and TRBJ2-7; the D gene is possibly TRBD2 (6 bases). The CDR3 has 15 amino acids. Germline V gene data show CDR1 as MNHEY and CDR2 as SVGAGI. The V gene lost 0 bases and the J gene lost 6 bases, with 15 bases spanning the gap. This CDR3 reads CASSYSDRGGSEQYF. CDR3 DNA sequence: TGTGCCAGCAGTTACTCCGACCGGGGAGGCTCCGAGCAGTACTTC.

The CDR3 coding sequence is TGTGCCAGCAGTTCCGGGACAGGGGGCTACGAGCAGTACTTC. Translation: CASSSGTGGYEQYF. The V and J genes are TRBV6-5 and TRBJ2-7; 11 bases are shared with TRBD1. CDR1 is MNHEY and CDR2 is SVGAGI in the germline V gene. Trimming took 4 bases from V and 3 from J; bases not matched to a gene: 2. The CDR3 length is 14 residues.

The J gene is TRBJ1-2, the V gene TRBV6-6; 8 bases align to TRBD1. The CDR3 length is 14 residues. The germline V gene has CDR1 MNHNY and CDR2 SVGAGI (reference sequence). The J segment lost 4 bases and the V segment lost 6 bases, leaving 7 bases of the junction unmatched. CDR3 loop: CASSPGQGGYGYTF. In DNA, the CDR3 is TGTGCCAGCAGCCCCGGACAGGGCGGCTATGGCTACACCTTC.

This chain joins TRBV11-2 and TRBJ2-2; D gene unclear. V lost 5 bases, J lost 2 bases, and 9 bases lay in between. The CDR3 loop spans 14 amino acids. Per germline, CDR1 SGHAT and CDR2 FQNNGV. The CDR3 DNA reads as TGTGCCAGCAGCGAGACACTAAACACCGGGGAGCTGTTTTTT. Its translation is CASSETLNTGELFF.

This rearrangement joins TRBV11-1 to TRBJ1-5; no definite D call. Germline CDR1 and CDR2: SGHAT and FQDESV (reference sequence). The CDR3 runs to 17 residues. Trimming removed 4 bases at V and 0 bases at J, with 16 bases between. This chain's CDR3 is CASSYGYPPSSNQPQHF. The DNA for the CDR3 is TGTGCCAGCAGCTATGGGTATCCTCCCAGTAGCAATCAGCCCCAGCATTTT.

CDR3 DNA: TGTGCCAGCAAAGACAGGGGAGGGACTGAAGCTTTCTTT. Protein: CASKDRGGTEAFF. The genes are TRBV19 and TRBJ1-1; 8 bases agree with TRBD1. Germline V gene data show CDR1 as LNHDA and CDR2 as SQIVND (reference sequence). V shed 9 bases, J shed 5 bases, and the junction held 8 bases outside the gene matches. The CDR3 runs to 13 residues. Drawing the rest from reference TRBV19 and TRBJ1-1, the complete variable domain is DGGITQSPKYLFRKEGQNVTLSCEQNLNHDAMYWYRQDPGQGLRLIYYSQIVNDFQKGDIAEGYSVSREKKESFPLTVTSAQKNPTAFYLCASKDRGGTEAFFGQGTRLTVV.

The chain employs TRBV9 and TRBJ1-1, with TRBD1 identical over 9 bases. This CDR3 contains 14 residues. Trimming removed 4 bases from V and 3 bases from J; junction bases left unmatched: 4. The germline gives CDR1 SGDLS, CDR2 YYNGEE. CDR3 in amino acids: CASSSRDRDTEAFF. For the CDR3, the DNA is TGTGCCAGCAGCAGCCGGGACAGGGACACTGAAGCTTTCTTT. The variable domain in full, completed from reference TRBV9 and TRBJ1-1, reads DSGVTQTPKHLITATGQRVTLRCSPRSGDLSVYWYQQSLDQGLQFLIQYYNGEERAKGNILERFSAQQFPDLHSELNLSSLELGDSALYFCASSSRDRDTEAFFGQGTRLTVV.

The V and J genes are TRBV14 and TRBJ1-2, with D unclear. Trimming left V 4 bases short and J 1 base short, with 13 bases between. This CDR3 is 15 amino acids long. The germline CDR1 and CDR2 sequences are SGHDN and FVKESK. DNA of the CDR3: TGTGCCAGCAGCCCCATTACAGAGTTTAACTATGGCTACACCTTC. Its translation: CASSPITEFNYGYTF.

The chain combines TRBV7-2 with TRBJ1-1, with D maybe TRBD1 (5 bases). Between the trimmed V and J ends, which lost 6 bases and 5 bases, there was a span of 16 bases. The CDR3 is made up of 14 amino acids. The germline gives CDR1 SGHTA, CDR2 FQGNSA. The chain's CDR3 is CASRVRGEVTEAFF. The CDR3 coding sequence is TGTGCCAGCAGAGTAAGGGGTGAAGTTACTGAAGCTTTCTTT.

The gene calls are TRBV5-4 and TRBJ2-2, with TRBD1 identical over 8 bases. Germline trimming cut 4 bases from V and 4 bases from J; bases unmatched to any gene: 15. The CDR3 totals 18 residues. Germline V gives CDR1 SGHNT, CDR2 YYREEE (reference sequence). The CDR3 spells CASSMYRGALGVTGELFF. The DNA of the CDR3 is TGTGCCAGCAGCATGTACAGGGGGGCCTTGGGGGTCACCGGGGAGCTGTTTTTT. Full variable domain (missing parts from reference TRBV5-4 and TRBJ2-2): ETGVTQSPTHLIKTRGQQVTLRCSSQSGHNTVSWYQQALGQGPQFIFQYYREEENGRGNFPPRFSGLQFPNYSSELNVNALELDDSALYLCASSMYRGALGVTGELFFGEGSRLTVL.